This TCR beta chain is drawn from a study of CD8 T cells in ankylosing spondylitis. Whole-study findings and limits: Disease-linked clones displayed a CD8+ phenotype and appeared relatively rarely in peripheral blood. Ankylosing spondylitis blood appeared to be characterized by a TCR beta motif of under ten highly homologous variants. There were earlier reports of some motif variants in reactive arthritis synovial fluid and blood. From matched ankylosing spondylitis synovial fluid, disease-linked clones were reportedly recovered at significantly enriched levels.

This CDR3 is 14 amino acids long. Unmatched junction bases numbered 2, after V lost 2 bases and J lost 3 bases. Germline CDR1 reads SGHKS; CDR2 reads YYEKEE (reference sequence). The authors made TCR beta libraries by quantitative 5'-RACE with molecular barcodes. MiXCR, run by TCRdb on the 5' RACE reads, gives a single entry per CDR3 protein. The sample lists 130,000 or so distinct CDR3 sequences; roughly 15% were seen once. This clonotype has more than one count but fewer than ten. Its antigen is as yet unknown. Source material: blood, either unsorted or a sorted T cell fraction (not recorded which). The receptor's source is a male donor with ankylosing spondylitis. V is TRBV5-5 and J is TRBJ2-7, with 10 bases fitting TRBD2. The CDR3 DNA follows: TGTGCCAGCAGCTTCGGACTAGCGGACTACGAGCAGTACTTC. Its protein product is CASSFGLADYEQYF.